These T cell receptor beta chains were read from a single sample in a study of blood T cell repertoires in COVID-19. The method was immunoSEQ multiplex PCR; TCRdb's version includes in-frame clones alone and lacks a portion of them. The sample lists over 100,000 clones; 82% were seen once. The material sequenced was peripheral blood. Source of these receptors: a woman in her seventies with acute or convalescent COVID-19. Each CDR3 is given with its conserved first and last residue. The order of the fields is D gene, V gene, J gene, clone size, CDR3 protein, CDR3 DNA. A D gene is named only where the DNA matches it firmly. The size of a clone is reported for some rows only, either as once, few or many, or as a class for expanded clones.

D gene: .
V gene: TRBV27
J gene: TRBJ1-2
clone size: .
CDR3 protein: CASSLGGGAPNGYTF
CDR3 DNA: TGTGCCAGCAGTTTGGGGGGGGGCGCTCCTAATGGCTACACCTTC

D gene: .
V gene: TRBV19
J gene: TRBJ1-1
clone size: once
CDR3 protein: CASSAGQNTEAFF
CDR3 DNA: TGTGCCAGTAGTGCGGGTCAGAACACTGAAGCTTTCTTT

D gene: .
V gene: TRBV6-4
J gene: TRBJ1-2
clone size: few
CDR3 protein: CASSDRYGYTF
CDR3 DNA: TGTGCCAGCAGTGACCGCTATGGCTACACCTTC

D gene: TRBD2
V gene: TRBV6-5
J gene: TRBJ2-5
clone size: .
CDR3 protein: CASSFASGGARETQYF
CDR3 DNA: TGTGCCAGCAGTTTCGCTAGCGGGGGGGCTAGGGAGACCCAGTACTTC

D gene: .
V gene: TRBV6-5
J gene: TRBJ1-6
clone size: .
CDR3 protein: CASSLSPFSPLHF
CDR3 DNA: TGTGCCAGCAGCCTTTCTCCTTTTTCACCCCTCCACTTT

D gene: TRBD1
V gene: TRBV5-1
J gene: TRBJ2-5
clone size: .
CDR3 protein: CASSPQGFQETQYF
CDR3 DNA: TGCGCCAGCAGCCCACAGGGGTTCCAAGAGACCCAGTACTTC

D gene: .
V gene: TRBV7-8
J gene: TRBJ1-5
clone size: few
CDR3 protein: CASSLDRVNHQPQHF
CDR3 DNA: TGTGCCAGCAGCTTAGACAGGGTTAATCATCAGCCCCAGCATTTT

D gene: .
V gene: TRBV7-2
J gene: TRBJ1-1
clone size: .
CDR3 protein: CASSLASQVSGNTEAFF
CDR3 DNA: TGTGCCAGCAGCTTAGCCAGTCAGGTGTCCGGGAACACTGAAGCTTTCTTT

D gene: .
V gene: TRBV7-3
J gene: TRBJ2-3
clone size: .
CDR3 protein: CASSLDYWGSRQDTQYF
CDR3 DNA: TGTGCCAGCAGCTTAGATTATTGGGGCAGCCGTCAGGATACGCAGTATTTT

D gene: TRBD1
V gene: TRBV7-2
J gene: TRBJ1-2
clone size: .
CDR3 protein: CASSTRQGSYGYTF
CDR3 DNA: TGTGCCAGCAGCACGCGACAGGGGTCCTATGGCTACACCTTC

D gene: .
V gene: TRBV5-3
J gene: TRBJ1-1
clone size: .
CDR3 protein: CARSPQGNTEAFF
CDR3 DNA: TGTGCCAGAAGCCCGCAGGGGAACACTGAAGCTTTCTTT

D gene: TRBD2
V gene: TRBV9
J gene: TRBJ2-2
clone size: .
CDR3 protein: CASSVLSGGTGELFF
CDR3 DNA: TGTGCCAGCAGCGTATTGAGCGGGGGGACCGGGGAGCTGTTTTTT

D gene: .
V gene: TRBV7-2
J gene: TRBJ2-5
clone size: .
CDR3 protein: CASGRRGYQETQYF
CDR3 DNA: TGTGCCAGCGGAAGGCGGGGATACCAAGAGACCCAGTACTTC

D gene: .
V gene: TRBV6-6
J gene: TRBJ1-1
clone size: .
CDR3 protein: CASLWNTEAFF
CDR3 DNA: TGTGCCAGCCTTTGGAACACTGAAGCTTTCTTT

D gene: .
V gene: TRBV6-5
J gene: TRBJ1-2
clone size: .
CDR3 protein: CASSASSYGYTF
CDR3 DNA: TGTGCCAGCAGCGCCTCCAGCTATGGCTACACCTTC

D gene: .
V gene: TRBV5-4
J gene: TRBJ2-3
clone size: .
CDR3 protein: CASSLDRTQQDTQYF
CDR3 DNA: TGTGCCAGCAGCTTAGATAGGACACAGCAAGATACGCAGTATTTT

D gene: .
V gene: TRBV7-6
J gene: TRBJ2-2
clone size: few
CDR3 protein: CASSLVAPTGELFF
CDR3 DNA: TGTGCCAGCAGCTTAGTGGCACCCACCGGGGAGCTGTTTTTT

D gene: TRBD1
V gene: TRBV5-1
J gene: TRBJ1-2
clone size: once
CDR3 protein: CASSRQGDNYGYTF
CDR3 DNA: TGCGCCAGCAGCCGACAGGGGGACAACTATGGCTACACCTTC

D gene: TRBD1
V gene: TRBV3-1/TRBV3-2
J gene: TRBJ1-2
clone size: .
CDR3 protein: CASSETGDYGYTF
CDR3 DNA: TGTGCCAGCAGTGAGACAGGGGACTATGGCTACACCTTC

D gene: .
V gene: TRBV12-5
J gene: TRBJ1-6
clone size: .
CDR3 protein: CASGLDWGGPLHF
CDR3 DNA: TGTGCTAGTGGTTTGGATTGGGGCGGCCCCCTCCACTTT

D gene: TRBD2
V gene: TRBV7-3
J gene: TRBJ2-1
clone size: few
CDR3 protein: CASSSSGGATHEQFF
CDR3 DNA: TGTGCCAGCAGCTCTAGCGGGGGGGCCACACATGAGCAGTTCTTC

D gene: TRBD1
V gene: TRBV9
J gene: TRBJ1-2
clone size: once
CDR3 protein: CASSAGGARVLYTF
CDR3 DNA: TGTGCCAGCAGCGCAGGGGGCGCGAGGGTATTGTACACCTTC

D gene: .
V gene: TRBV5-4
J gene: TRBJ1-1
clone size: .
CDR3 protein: CASSIDSNTEAFF
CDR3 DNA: TGTGCCAGCAGCATAGACAGTAACACTGAAGCTTTCTTT

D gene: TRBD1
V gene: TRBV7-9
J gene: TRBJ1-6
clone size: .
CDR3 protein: CASSQGQGNSPLHF
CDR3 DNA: TGTGCCAGCAGCCAGGGACAGGGAAATTCACCCCTCCACTTT

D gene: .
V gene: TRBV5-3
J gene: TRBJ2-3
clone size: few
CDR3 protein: CAMMKGHSRNTQYF
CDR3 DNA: TGTGCCATGATGAAGGGACATTCTCGAAATACGCAGTATTTT

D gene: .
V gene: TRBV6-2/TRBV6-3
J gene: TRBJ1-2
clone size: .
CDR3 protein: CASSLSEVYGYTF
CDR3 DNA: TGTGCCAGCAGCTTATCCGAGGTCTATGGCTACACCTTC

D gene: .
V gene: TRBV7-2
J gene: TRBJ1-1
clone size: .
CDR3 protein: CASSLVTGSTEAFF
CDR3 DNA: TGTGCCAGCAGCTTAGTTACAGGTAGCACTGAAGCTTTCTTT

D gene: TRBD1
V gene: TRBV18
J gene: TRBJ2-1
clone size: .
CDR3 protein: CASSPRTGDYNEQFF
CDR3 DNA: TGTGCCAGCTCACCACGGACAGGGGACTACAATGAGCAGTTCTTC

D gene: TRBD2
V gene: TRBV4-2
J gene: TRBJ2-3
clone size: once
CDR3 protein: CASSQEVAGGTDTQYF
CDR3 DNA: TGTGCCAGCAGCCAAGAGGTTGCGGGGGGCACAGATACGCAGTATTTT

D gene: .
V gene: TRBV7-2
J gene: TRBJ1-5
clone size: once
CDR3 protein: CASSLTGLEQPQHF
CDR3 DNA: TGTGCCAGCAGCTTAACAGGCCTAGAACAGCCCCAGCATTTT